This passage covers 30 T cell receptor beta chains from one sample sequenced in a study of regulatory T cells in long-lasting Graves disease. Arm-PCR of CDR3 regions with iRepertoire HTBI primers generated TCR beta libraries. A single record per CDR3 protein comes from TCRdb applying MiXCR to the multiplex PCR reads. The sample lists under 450,000 distinct CDR3 sequences, 20% to 25% occurring once. Time point defined: persistent/refractory GD, antithyroid drugs over 5 years with positive TRAb. With RNA extracted from PBMCs as input, the TCR library was made. The specimen was peripheral blood mononuclear cells (PBMCs), collected when the disease was refractory, from a patient treated with antithyroid drugs. These receptors all come from a woman between 40 and 55 years old with Graves disease.

This clonotype was counted at least ten times. The chain recombines TRBV28 with TRBJ1-1, with D unclear. V was clipped by 2 bases and J by 4 bases, with 17 bases between them. Germline lookup yields CDR1 MDHEN and CDR2 SYDVKM. CDR3 length: 16 residues. The CDR3 DNA reads as TGTGCCAGCAGTTTACTCTCCCCCGGCCGGCGCACTGAAGCTTTCTTT. Amino acids: CASSLLSPGRRTEAFF.

This chain uses TRBV7-3 with TRBJ2-2; D unclear. From germline, CDR1 is SGHTA and CDR2 FQGTGA. The CDR3 runs to 15 residues. Trimming cost V 5 bases and J 0 bases, with 10 bases left between them. CDR3 protein: CASSMTKPNTGELFF. Here the CDR3 DNA reads TGTGCCAGCAGCATGACCAAACCGAACACCGGGGAGCTGTTTTTT.

This clonotype showed up many times. The CDR3: CASSRDSGNTEAFF. The CDR3 DNA reads TGTGCCAGCAGCCGGGACAGCGGAAACACTGAAGCTTTCTTT. The J gene is TRBJ1-1, the V gene TRBV5-5, with 7 bases identical to TRBD1. The J segment lost 2 bases and the V segment lost 4 bases, leaving 5 bases of the junction unmatched. CDR3 length: 14 residues. The germline V gene has CDR1 SGHKS and CDR2 YYEKEE (reference sequence).

The gene calls are TRBV12-3 or TRBV12-4 and TRBJ1-2, with no clear D. The CDR3 is 16 amino acids. V lost 6 bases, J lost 7 bases, and 24 bases lay in between. The chain's CDR3 is CASSQQTYGGGGGYTF. The CDR3 DNA reads TGTGCCAGCAGCCAACAGACGTATGGTGGAGGTGGTGGCTACACCTTC.

For this clonotype: One junction end disagrees with the germline gene, perhaps due to a read error. The chain recombines TRBV6-1 with TRBJ2-1, with 10 positions matching TRBD2. Germline assignment: CDR1 MNHNS and CDR2 SASEGT. This CDR3 has 15 residues. CDR3 region: CASSQAGGYYNEQFF. The CDR3 bases are TGTGCCAGCAGTCAAGCGGGAGGGTACTACAATGAGCAGTTCTTC.

This clonotype was picked up many times. The J gene is TRBJ2-5, the V gene TRBV2, with 8 bases fitting TRBD2. V lost 5 bases, J lost 4 bases, and 12 bases stayed unmatched. The CDR3 extends over 16 amino acids. In germline, CDR1 is SNHLY, CDR2 FYNNEI. CDR3 coding DNA: TGTGCCAGCAGTCCGGGGTTGAGCGGGAGACCAGAGACCCAGTACTTC. Translated: CASSPGLSGRPETQYF.

This clonotype has more than one count but fewer than ten. V gene TRBV2 combines with J gene TRBJ1-1; D gene unclear. Between the trimmed V and J ends, which lost 6 bases and 5 bases, there was a span of 13 bases. This CDR3 comprises 13 residues. Germline lookup yields CDR1 SNHLY and CDR2 FYNNEI. The CDR3 nucleotides read TGTGCCAGCAGGGCGGAGCAGCATACTGAAGCTTTCTTT. This encodes CASRAEQHTEAFF.

In the case of this clonotype: This may be a read error, as it is one base from a much larger clone. Likely a read error: the CDR3 ends without its conserved phenylalanine or tryptophan. Written as DNA, the CDR3 is TGTGCCAGCAGTCGCCCGGGACAGGGGGCAGAGGGCTACACCCTC. Its translation: CASSRPGQGAEGYTL. The genes are TRBV6-1 and TRBJ1-2, with 12 bases fitting TRBD1. CDR3 length: 15 residues. Germline CDR1 is MNHNS and CDR2 is SASEGT. The ends lost 5 bases at V and 8 bases at J; junction bases unmatched: 9.

This clonotype showed up many times. The V and J genes are TRBV28 and TRBJ2-7, with a tentative D call TRBD2 (6 bases). Trimming stripped 3 bases from V and 4 bases from J, with 19 bases between. CDR1 is MDHEN and CDR2 is SYDVKM in the germline V gene. This CDR3 is built from 16 residues. The CDR3 protein is CASSFSPWGGVYEQYF. CDR3 nucleotides: TGTGCCAGCAGTTTCTCCCCGTGGGGAGGAGTTTACGAGCAGTACTTC. Looking up the rest from reference TRBV28 and TRBJ2-7 gives the full variable domain: DVKVTQSSRYLVKRTGEKVFLECVQDMDHENMFWYRQDPGLGLRLIYFSYDVKMKEKGDIPEGYSVSREKKERFSLILESASTNQTSMYLCASSFSPWGGVYEQYFGPGTRLTVT.

This clonotype was counted between two and nine times. The V gene is TRBV20-1, the J gene TRBJ2-7; no definite D call. Germline values: CDR1 DFQATT, CDR2 SNEGSKA (reference sequence). The CDR3 loop spans 12 amino acids. V was clipped by 1 base and J by 3 bases, with 7 bases between them. The CDR3 spells CSARVLVYEQYF. The CDR3 DNA reads as TGCAGTGCTAGAGTTTTGGTCTACGAGCAGTACTTC.

This clonotype was counted a few times. This chain links TRBV28 with TRBJ2-1; tentatively, D is TRBD2 (5 bases). Germline V gene lookup returns CDR1 MDHEN and CDR2 SYDVKM. V gave up 1 base and J gave up 6 bases, with 10 bases separating them. The CDR3 has 14 residues. The CDR3 here is CASSLFGVRNEQFF. CDR3 DNA: TGTGCCAGCAGTTTATTCGGGGTACGCAATGAGCAGTTCTTC.

The chain has TRBV6-5 and TRBJ2-7; 11 bases fit TRBD2. Germline V lookup: CDR1 MNHEY, CDR2 SVGAGI. There are 19 residues in the CDR3. V lost 0 bases to trimming and J lost 3 bases; unmatched junction nucleotides: 13. The CDR3 loop reads CASSYSHTLAGGPSYEQYF. DNA of the CDR3: TGTGCCAGCAGTTACTCGCACACCTTAGCGGGAGGGCCAAGCTACGAGCAGTACTTC.

The chain couples TRBV7-8 to TRBJ1-5, with 7 positions matching TRBD1. Germline V lookup: CDR1 SGHVS, CDR2 FQNEAQ. There are 18 residues in the CDR3. After removal of 5 bases from V and 1 base from J, the junction contained 14 bases not matched to a gene. The CDR3 bases are TGTGCCAGCAGCCCGATACTAGCAGGGGGGGGGAGCAATCAGCCCCAGCATTTT. It yields the protein CASSPILAGGGSNQPQHF. Combining the CDR3 with reference TRBV7-8 and TRBJ1-5 gives the whole variable domain GAGVSQSPRYKVAKRGQDVALRCDPISGHVSLFWYQQALGQGPEFLTYFQNEAQLDKSGLPSDRFFAERPEGSVSTLKIQRTQQEDSAVYLCASSPILAGGGSNQPQHFGDGTRLSIL.

This clonotype was counted a few times. The chain links TRBV7-8 to TRBJ1-4; D not certain. The CDR3 covers 15 residues. With 5 bases removed from V and 2 bases from J, the gap between germline ends came to 12 bases. The germline V gene has CDR1 SGHVS and CDR2 FQNEAQ. CDR3 in DNA: TGTGCCAGCAGCCGGGAGAGGTGGACTAATGAAAAACTGTTTTTT. It encodes CASSRERWTNEKLFF. Looking up the rest from reference TRBV7-8 and TRBJ1-4 gives the full variable domain: GAGVSQSPRYKVAKRGQDVALRCDPISGHVSLFWYQQALGQGPEFLTYFQNEAQLDKSGLPSDRFFAERPEGSVSTLKIQRTQQEDSAVYLCASSRERWTNEKLFFGSGTQLSVL.

This clonotype was picked up a small number of times. CDR3 in DNA: TGCGCCAGCAGCTTGGACGGGTGGGAAAAACTGTTTTTT. Translation: CASSLDGWEKLFF. V is TRBV5-1 and J is TRBJ1-4; the D is unclear. CDR3 length: 13 residues. Germline values: CDR1 SGHRS, CDR2 YFSETQ. The V end lost 0 bases, the J end lost 8 bases, and 8 bases lay between the germline ends.

This clonotype was recorded many times. The chain employs TRBV7-9 and TRBJ2-1; no reliable D call. The V gene's germline CDR1 is SEHNR and CDR2 FQNEAQ (reference sequence). With 1 base removed from V and 0 bases from J, the gap between germline ends came to 10 bases. The CDR3 runs 16 residues. CDR3 nucleotides: TGTGCCAGCAGCTTAGGCCCAGCAGGCTCCTACAATGAGCAGTTCTTC. It translates to CASSLGPAGSYNEQFF.

The V call is TRBV20-1, the J call TRBJ2-5; D possibly corresponds to TRBD2 (6 bases). The ends were cut back, 1 base at V and 11 bases at J, with 23 bases in the middle. The germline V gene has CDR1 DFQATT and CDR2 SNEGSKA (reference sequence). The CDR3 runs 15 residues. The chain's CDR3 is CSARVGGTIYNEQYF. Here the CDR3 DNA reads TGCAGTGCTAGAGTAGGCGGGACCATCTACAATGAGCAGTACTTC.

CDR3 protein: CASRRDRGYEQFF. CDR3 DNA sequence: TGTGCCAGCAGGAGGGACAGGGGCTATGAGCAGTTCTTC. The rearrangement joins TRBV6-4 to TRBJ2-1, with 10 nucleotides matching TRBD1. The trim removed 6 bases at V and 8 bases at J, leaving 4 bases unmatched. This CDR3 spans 13 amino acids. In germline, CDR1 is MRHNA, CDR2 SNTAGT.

This clonotype came up a few times. The chain carries TRBV5-6 and TRBJ1-3, with TRBD1 matching 9 bases. The germline V gene encodes CDR1 SGHDT and CDR2 YYEEEE. With 4 bases clipped from V and 2 bases from J, the junction kept 7 bases outside the gene matches. The CDR3 length is 16 residues. This CDR3 reads CASSRDRVFPGNTIYF. For the CDR3, the DNA is TGTGCCAGCAGCCGGGACAGGGTTTTTCCTGGAAACACCATATATTTT.

The rearrangement uses TRBV3-1 and TRBJ2-2; perhaps TRBD1 as D (6 bases). Trimming shortened V by 0 bases and J by 4 bases, and 15 bases separated the two germline ends. Germline CDR1 LGHDT, CDR2 YNNKEL (reference sequence). The CDR3 totals 17 residues. This CDR3 reads CASSQDWTAPGTGELFF. CDR3 in DNA: TGTGCCAGCAGCCAAGACTGGACAGCCCCGGGCACCGGGGAGCTGTTTTTT.

This clonotype was found many times. The V call is TRBV12-3 or TRBV12-4, the J call TRBJ1-5, with 8 bases that match TRBD1. V lost 7 bases to trimming and J lost 3 bases; unmatched junction nucleotides: 8. The length of the CDR3 is 15 residues. As DNA, the CDR3 is TGTGCCAGCACCCTCACAGGGGGACTCAATCAGCCCCAGCATTTT. It yields the protein CASTLTGGLNQPQHF.

This CDR3 reads CASSPQPPNEQFF. CDR3 nucleotide sequence: TGTGCCAGCAGCCCACAACCTCCCAATGAGCAGTTCTTC. The rearrangement uses TRBV27 and TRBJ2-1; D not certain. This CDR3 spans 13 amino acids. CDR1 is MNHEY and CDR2 is SMNVEV in the germline V gene (reference sequence). Trimming removed 6 bases at V and 6 bases at J, with 12 bases between.

In DNA, the CDR3 is TGCAGCGTTGGGCCCCGCGAGGGCACCGGGGAGCTGTTTTTT. Amino acids: CSVGPREGTGELFF. The chain uses TRBV29-1 and TRBJ2-2; D may be TRBD2 (5 bases). V was clipped by 4 bases and J by 4 bases, with 13 bases between them. CDR3 length equals 14 residues. Germline V gene data show CDR1 as SQVTM and CDR2 as ANQGSEA.

This clonotype turned up a few times. This chain uses TRBV12-3 or TRBV12-4 with TRBJ2-2; the D gene is possibly TRBD1 (6 bases). Trimming removed 5 bases from V and 1 base from J, with 14 bases in between. The CDR3 length is 16 residues. CDR3 protein: CASSRSGTKNTGELFF. The CDR3 DNA reads TGTGCCAGCAGTAGATCCGGGACAAAGAACACCGGGGAGCTGTTTTTT.

The chain recombines TRBV5-1 with TRBJ1-5; no reliable D call. CDR1 SGHRS and CDR2 YFSETQ come from the germline V gene. Trimming shortened V by 0 bases and J by 4 bases, and 8 bases separated the two germline ends. The CDR3 contains 14 residues. CDR3 nucleotide sequence: TGCGCCAGCAGCTTGGTCTGGGAGAATCAGCCCCAGCATTTT. It codes for CASSLVWENQPQHF.

This chain connects TRBV2 to TRBJ2-7; 10 positions match TRBD2. The CDR3 spans 15 residues. CDR1 is SNHLY and CDR2 is FYNNEI in the germline V gene. V lost 7 bases and J lost 2; bases outside the gene matches: 8. As DNA, the CDR3 is TGTGCCAGCATCCCCCTAGCGGGAGCGACCTACGAGCAGTACTTC. Protein: CASIPLAGATYEQYF.

This clonotype was seen only once. V is TRBV13 and J is TRBJ1-6, with D hard to call. The V end was cut by 4 bases, the J end by 5 bases, with 12 bases between. Germline-derived CDR1 and CDR2 are PRHDT and FYEKMQ (reference sequence). This CDR3 has 15 residues. The CDR3 DNA reads as TGTGCCAGCAGCTGGGGAAGCCCTGATAATTCACCCCTCCACTTT. Protein sequence: CASSWGSPDNSPLHF.

Turning to this clonotype: Being one base from a much bigger clone, this may be a read error. Lacking the conserved final phenylalanine or tryptophan, this CDR3 likely reflects a read error. The chain joins TRBV7-8 to TRBJ2-5, with D possibly matching TRBD2 (5 bases). Germline CDR1 reads SGHVS; CDR2 reads FQNEAQ. V was shortened by 0 bases and J by 2 bases, with 13 bases between the two germline ends. The CDR3 consists of 16 residues. CDR3 nucleotides: TGTGCCAGCAGCTTAGCTCGGTCCAGCGGACAAGAGACCCAGTACTCC. It is translated as CASSLARSSGQETQYS.

This clonotype was seen just once. This sequence joins TRBV27 and TRBJ2-1; D uncertain. The CDR3 extends over 14 amino acids. V was trimmed by 5 bases and J by 2 bases, leaving 10 bases between them. From germline, CDR1 is MNHEY and CDR2 SMNVEV (reference sequence). This CDR3 reads CASSLGYPYNEQFF. In DNA, the CDR3 is TGTGCCAGCAGTCTTGGCTACCCCTACAATGAGCAGTTCTTC.

This clonotype was seen many times. V and J are TRBV28 and TRBJ1-4; D unresolved. This CDR3 has 18 amino acids. From germline, CDR1 is MDHEN and CDR2 SYDVKM. The germline V and J ends were trimmed by 4 bases and 5 bases, with 23 bases remaining between them. The CDR3 nucleotides read TGTGCCAGCAGTTCTCCGAGGGAGCCGGCTACGTTAAATGAAAAACTGTTTTTT. Encoded protein: CASSSPREPATLNEKLFF.